The 6 T cell receptor beta chains below were found in one sample sequenced in a study of identical twins. In TCRdb, the 5' RACE reads were re-called with MiXCR into one record per CDR3 protein. Altogether fewer than 350,000 distinct CDR3 sequences are present, more than 6.5% being singletons, with the ten largest covering over 2%. These same records also appear under a second study, on yellow fever vaccine responses in identical twins.

Material for sequencing was memory (CD45RO+) T cells sorted from blood. Receptors originate from a woman younger than 35 in good health.

This clonotype was detected ten times or more. The chain employs TRBV7-3 and TRBJ1-1; D is perhaps TRBD1 (5 bases). Germline CDR1 and CDR2: SGHTA and FQGTGA. V gave up 2 bases and J gave up 7 bases, with 11 bases separating them. The CDR3 has 13 residues. The CDR3 loop is CASSLGGTGEAFF. The DNA for the CDR3 is TGTGCCAGCAGCTTAGGAGGGACCGGTGAAGCTTTCTTT.

This clonotype was seen a handful of times. The V gene is TRBV6-1, the J gene TRBJ2-7; no clear D. The CDR3 contains 15 residues. Germline assignment: CDR1 MNHNS and CDR2 SASEGT. V lost 8 bases and J 0 bases, leaving 17 bases between the germline ends. DNA of the CDR3: TGTGCCAGCCAACAAGCCGCCCCTCGCTCCTACGAGCAGTACGTC. Its protein is CASQQAAPRSYEQYV.

This clonotype was detected a few times. The V call is TRBV20-1, the J call TRBJ1-5; D remains unclear. The CDR3 runs 14 residues. V lost 5 bases, J lost 1 base, and 12 bases lay in between. Germline CDR1 reads DFQATT; CDR2 reads SNEGSKA (reference sequence). The CDR3 sequence is CSAYAGGSNQPQHF. In DNA form, the CDR3 reads TGCAGTGCTTACGCCGGTGGGAGCAATCAGCCCCAGCATTTT.

This clonotype has a count of ten or more. V is TRBV5-1 and J is TRBJ2-2; possible D gene TRBD1, 6 bases. The V gene lost 4 bases and the J gene lost 2 bases, with 12 bases spanning the gap. The CDR3 is 15 residues long. Germline CDR1 SGHRS, CDR2 YFSETQ. CDR3 in amino acids: CASSMDSSNTGELFF. As DNA, the CDR3 is TGCGCCAGCAGCATGGACAGTTCTAACACCGGGGAGCTGTTTTTT.

The chain carries TRBV20-1 and TRBJ2-2, with TRBD2 identical over 12 bases. This CDR3 is 15 amino acids long. CDR1 is DFQATT, CDR2 SNEGSKA, per germline (reference sequence). V shed 6 bases, J shed 4 bases, and the junction held 6 bases outside the gene matches. The CDR3 bases are TGCAGTGCGCTAGCGGGAGGGCCGGGCACCGGGGAGCTGTTTTTT. Translating it yields CSALAGGPGTGELFF.

This chain links TRBV27 with TRBJ1-6; 7 nucleotides match TRBD1. J lost 7 bases, V lost 5 bases, and 11 bases had no gene match. CDR1 and CDR2 (germline): MNHEY, SMNVEV (reference sequence). This CDR3 comprises 16 residues. CDR3 loop: CASSPTLGQSNSPLHF. Here the CDR3 DNA reads TGTGCCAGCAGTCCCACCTTGGGACAGAGCAATTCACCCCTCCACTTT.